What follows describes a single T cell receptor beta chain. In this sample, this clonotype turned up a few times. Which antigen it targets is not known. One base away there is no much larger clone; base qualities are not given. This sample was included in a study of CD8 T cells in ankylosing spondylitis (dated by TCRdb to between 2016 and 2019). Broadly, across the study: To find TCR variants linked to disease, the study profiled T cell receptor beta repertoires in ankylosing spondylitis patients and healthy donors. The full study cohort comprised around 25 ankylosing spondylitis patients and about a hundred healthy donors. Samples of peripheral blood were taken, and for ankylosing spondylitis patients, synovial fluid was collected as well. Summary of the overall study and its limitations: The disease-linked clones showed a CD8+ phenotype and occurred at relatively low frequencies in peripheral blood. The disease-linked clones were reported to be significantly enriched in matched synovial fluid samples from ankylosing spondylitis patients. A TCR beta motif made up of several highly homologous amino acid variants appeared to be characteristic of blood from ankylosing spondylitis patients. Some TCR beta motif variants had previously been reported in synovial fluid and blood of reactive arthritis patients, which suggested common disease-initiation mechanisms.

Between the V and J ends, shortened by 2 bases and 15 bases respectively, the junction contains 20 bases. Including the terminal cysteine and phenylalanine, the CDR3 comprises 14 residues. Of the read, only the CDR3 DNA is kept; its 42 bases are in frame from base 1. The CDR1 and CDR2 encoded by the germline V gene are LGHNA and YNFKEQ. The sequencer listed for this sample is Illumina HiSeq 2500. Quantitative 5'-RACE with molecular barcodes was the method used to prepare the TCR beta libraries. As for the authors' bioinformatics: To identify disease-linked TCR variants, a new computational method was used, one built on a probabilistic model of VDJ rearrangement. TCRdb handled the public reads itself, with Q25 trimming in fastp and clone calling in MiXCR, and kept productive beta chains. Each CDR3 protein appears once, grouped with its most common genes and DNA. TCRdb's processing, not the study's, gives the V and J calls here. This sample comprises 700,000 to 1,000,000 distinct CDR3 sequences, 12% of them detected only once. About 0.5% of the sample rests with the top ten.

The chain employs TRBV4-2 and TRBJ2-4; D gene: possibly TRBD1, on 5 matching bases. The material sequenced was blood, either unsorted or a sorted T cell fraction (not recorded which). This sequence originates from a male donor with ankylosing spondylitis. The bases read TGTGCCAGCAGCCAAAGAGGAAGGGGCCCCGAGGTGTACTTC. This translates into CASSQRGRGPEVYF.